This T cell receptor beta chain was recorded in a study of metastatic and nonmetastatic thyroid tumors (dated by TCRdb to between 2020 and 2021). Notes on the research overall: The researchers compared repertoires between peripheral blood samples and tumor or nodule tissue samples from patients with malignant or benign thyroid disease. Broader findings and caveats from the paper: In both blood and tumor samples, TCR beta diversity was reported to be significantly higher in malignant tumors than in benign nodules.

Library method: PCR. The sequencer was an Illumina HiSeq 4000. High-throughput sequencing was used to profile the TCR beta-chain CDR3 region of every patient. Per the original workflow: The researchers built a classifier to tell apart papillary thyroid cancer patients with distant metastasis, based on CDR3 differences among clinicopathological groups. The Shannon index was used to measure repertoire diversity, and the Morisita-Horn index was used to measure how similar tumor and blood repertoires were. The public reads were reprocessed in TCRdb via fastp at Q25 and MiXCR, keeping in-frame beta chains. These V and J calls rely on TCRdb rather than the paper's analysis. The table for this sample lists 65,000 to 70,000 clones; 13% to 15% of them were counted only once. The ten largest clones represent over 6.5% of the sample. This clone was seen at least ten times. Its antigen specificity is not known. Nothing much larger sits one base from this clone, and base qualities are not available.

Before undergoing thyroid surgery, none of the patients had been given any kind of treatment. Patient clinical samples collected from about 2011 to 2018 were retrospectively analysed using T-cell receptor beta sequencing. The CDR3 measures 14 amino acids from cysteine to phenylalanine. Of all the DNA, just the CDR3 is kept, 42 bases in frame from base 1. The germline V end is reduced by 6 bases and the J end by 5 bases; junction bases left unmatched: 10. From the germline V gene (reference sequence), CDR1 is DFQATT and CDR2 is SNEGSKA. The chain links TRBV20-1 with TRBJ2-5; 9 bases in the junction line up with TRBD1. The sample was blood. The TCR comes from a male donor with papillary thyroid cancer or a benign thyroid nodule (not recorded which). Some clones in this sample may be carry-over from other donors' samples. DNA sequence: TGCAGTGCACCCCCGGGCGGGACAGGGGAGACCCAGTACTTC. The translation is CSAPPGGTGETQYF.